This T cell receptor (beta chain) is from a study of breast tumors, draining lymph nodes, adjacent tissues. Study-level points and caveats: Tumors had less TCR diversity than lymph nodes, more than nontumor tissue. Data only fit, rather than demonstrated, lymph node origin of most tumor T cells.

This clonotype has at least ten counts. Its antigen is unknown. The CDR3 has 20 amino acids. The V end lost 6 bases, the J end lost 2 bases, and 26 bases lay between the germline ends. Germline CDR1 is SGHVS and CDR2 is FNYEAQ. A single record per CDR3 protein comes from TCRdb applying MiXCR to the multiplex PCR reads. The data show about 230,000 distinct CDR3 sequences, approximately 29% seen once. Breast cancer patients provided tissue from their axillary draining lymph nodes. The V gene is TRBV7-6, the J gene TRBJ2-6; D may be TRBD2 (7 bases). This clonotype was sampled from a female donor with breast cancer. Some clones in this sample may be carry-over from other donors' samples. The sequenced sample consisted of axillary lymph node tissue. The CDR3: CASRSGGGGLRSTGANVLTF. The CDR3 DNA sequence: TGTGCCAGCAGATCCGGTGGGGGGGGGCTCAGGTCCACTGGGGCCAACGTCCTGACTTTC.